This T cell receptor (beta chain) was sequenced for a study of vaccination and CD4 T cells after COVID-19 (dated by TCRdb to the early 2020s). About the investigation overall: Convalescent patients had a positive SARS-CoV-2 result on nasal swab PCR, and of these patients, under ten had mild disease and one had severe disease. In around nine COVID-19 convalescent patients and a handful of infection-naive healthy vaccine recipients, the spike-specific CD4+ TCR repertoire before mRNA vaccination was compared with the repertoire after mRNA vaccination. Overlapping spike peptide pools from SARS-CoV-2 and from the common cold coronaviruses HCoV-NL63, HCoV-OC43 and HCoV-229E were used as culture stimuli. Post-vaccine blood samples were obtained a median of about 72 days after the second vaccine dose, with a range of roughly 12 to 250 days. Two doses of either the Pfizer-BioNTech BNT162b2 vaccine (n=8) or the Moderna mRNA-1273 vaccine (n=2) were administered to participants. In the convalescent cohort there were six males and four females, among whom were two Hispanic individuals, seven Caucasians, two Asians and one multiracial person. In control cultures, a CEFX viral epitope pool was used as positive control, an HIV-1 Nef peptide pool was used as negative control, or no peptide was added. Post-COVID blood samples were collected from convalescent patients a median of around 100 days after diagnosis, with a range of about 35 to 161 days.

Study-level results and caveats: An increase in the median number of SARS-CoV-2-reactive clonotypes from roughly 20 after infection to 35 to 40 after vaccination was observed, but the change was not found to be significant. Only a relatively small number of convalescent patients were included in the study, and early timepoints following natural infection were not analyzed. Of the vaccine-specific clones in convalescent patients, 304 of 307, or nearly all, reacted only to SARS-CoV-2 spike and did not cross-react with common cold coronaviruses. Among the post-vaccine SARS-CoV-2-reactive clones in convalescent patients, a median approximately 86% showed up only after vaccination, which suggests vaccine-specific priming.

This specimen's treatment or condition label, interpreted: roughly ten-day PBMC culture with coronavirus spike peptide pools or control peptides (ViraFEST assay). The ViraFEST assay, used in the study, expanded antigen-specific T cells with peptide pools and then identified the expanded clonotypes through TCR sequencing. Positive SARS-CoV-2 PCR tests in the convalescent patients dated from March to December 2020, before Alpha, Beta and Delta variants emerged in the United States. Under 2.5 million PBMCs per well were cultured in IMDM with approximately 5.5% human AB serum and approximately 9.8 IU/ml IL-2, plus 10 ug/ml peptide pools. On days 3 and 7, half of the culture medium was replaced with fresh IL-2-containing medium. CD4+ T cells were isolated after 10 days of culture through negative selection using the EasySep CD4+ T cell isolation kit. Ficoll-Paque Plus gradient centrifugation was used to isolate PBMCs from whole blood, and the isolated PBMCs were then either used fresh or cryopreserved at -140C. Culture conditions were generally each tested in triplicate wells.

The method behind the library was PCR. TCR sequencing of DNA from cultured CD4+ T cells used the Oncomine TCR Beta short-read assay at the Johns Hopkins FTIC core. The QIAamp micro DNA kit was used to extract genomic DNA from the cultured CD4+ T cells. Oncomine TCR Beta libraries made from cultured CD4+ T cells were pooled using unique dual indexes and sequenced on an Illumina iSeq 100. In the original analysis: Non-productive sequences were filtered out, and CDR3s that did not start with C, did not end with F or W, or were shorter than 7 amino acids were discarded. The MANAFEST web application was used to identify antigen-specific clonotypes by comparing peptide-stimulated wells against reference wells and other culture wells. An FDR below 0.05, an odds ratio above 5, and a productive frequency above 0.1% in at least two of three replicate wells were required for clones to be considered positive. A clonotype was classed as cross-reactive if the clonotype showed significant expansion both in SARS-CoV-2 spike wells and in at least one common cold coronavirus spike condition. Levenshtein distances (stringdist) and unrooted phylogenetic trees (ape) in R version 3.6.1 were used to assess CDR3 homology. TCRdb passed the public sequencing reads through fastp at Q25 and MiXCR, retaining productive beta sequences. CDR3 protein duplicates are merged, each entry listing the most common genes and DNA. What appears here as the V and J calls and clone size reflects TCRdb's work, not the paper's. Here the sample has 6,500 to 8,500 distinct CDR3 sequences; approximately 73% occur a single time. About a sixth of the sample rests with the top ten.

Comment on this clonotype: Its cognate antigen has yet to be identified. Within one base of it there is no much larger clone, and no base qualities were kept.

The CDR3 measures 11 amino acids from cysteine to phenylalanine. Here the CDR3 DNA is all that survives: 33 bases in frame from base 1. V drops 5 bases and J drops 3 bases, leaving 5 bases in between. In the germline V gene, CDR1 corresponds to SGHTA and CDR2 to FQGNSA. The receptor chain draws on TRBV7-2 and TRBJ2-7; no confident D gene assignment can be made. The sample comprised CD4+ T cells from blood, cultured in vitro. This clonotype was obtained from a human donor who had recovered from COVID-19. CDR3 sequence: CASSTNYEQYF. The nucleotides read TGTGCCAGCAGCACGAACTACGAGCAGTACTTC.